Below are 14 T cell receptor beta chains sequenced from a single sample in a study of cytomegalovirus exposure and HLA in healthy donors (TCRdb year 2017). Library construction relied on the immunoSEQ multiplex PCR assay. For the multiplex PCR, a mixture combining 60 forward primers for TCR Vbeta segments and 13 reverse primers for TCR Jbeta segments was used. The source is immuneACCESS, and TCRdb retained only in-frame sequences with V and J called. Part of the clones is not carried over; for the studies checked, unresolved V genes explain less than half of this, and the remainder is unexplained. Counted in this sample were roughly 63,000 clones; 60% to 80% of them appeared once. The top ten clonotypes cover roughly 23% of the sample. The sequencing sample was made of PBMCs. The receptors stem from a woman aged 40 to 50 in good health and CMV-seropositive.

This clone was observed a single time. The V gene is TRBV6-5, the J gene TRBJ2-5, with TRBD1 matching over 9 bases. V shed 2 bases, J shed 5 bases, and the junction held 6 bases outside the gene matches. Germline loops: CDR1 MNHEY, CDR2 SVGAGI. CDR3 length: 15 amino acids. Written as DNA, the CDR3 is TGTGCCAGCAGTTACAAAACAGGGGGCGATGAGACCCAGTACTTC. Amino acids: CASSYKTGGDETQYF.

V is TRBV5-1 and J is TRBJ1-1; D may be TRBD1 (6 bases). The V end was cut by 7 bases, the J end by 0 bases, with 10 bases between. The CDR3 is made up of 13 amino acids. Germline V gene sequence: CDR1 SGHRS, CDR2 YFSETQ. The CDR3 DNA reads TGCGCCAGCCGGACAGATATGAACACTGAAGCTTTCTTT. This codes for CASRTDMNTEAFF.

The V call is TRBV7-9, the J call TRBJ1-2; the D gene is possibly TRBD1 (5 bases). Per the germline V gene, CDR1 is SEHNR and CDR2 is FQNEAQ (reference sequence). CDR3 length: 13 residues. Trimming took off 5 bases at V and 4 bases at J, with 11 bases between the two ends. CDR3 sequence: CASSPTATYGYTF. The CDR3 bases are TGTGCCAGCAGCCCGACAGCTACCTATGGCTACACCTTC.

The chain employs TRBV5-8 and TRBJ2-1, with D uncertain. Trimming removed 4 bases at V and 7 bases at J, with 9 bases between. The CDR3 runs 12 residues. CDR1 SGHTS and CDR2 YDEGEE come from the germline V gene. The CDR3 here is CASSPSHNEQFF. The DNA for the CDR3 is TGTGCCAGCAGCCCATCCCATAATGAGCAGTTCTTC.

J is TRBJ1-3 and V is TRBV2; a possible D gene is TRBD1 (5 bases). Germline V gives CDR1 SNHLY, CDR2 FYNNEI. Trimming removed 2 bases at V and 4 bases at J, with 12 bases between. The CDR3 loop spans 15 amino acids. In nucleotides, the CDR3 is TGTGCCAGCAGTGAACAGTCGGGGGTGGGAAACACCATATATTTT. This encodes CASSEQSGVGNTIYF. Complete variable domain (other parts from reference TRBV2 and TRBJ1-3): EPEVTQTPSHQVTQMGQEVILRCVPISNHLYFYWYRQILGQKVEFLVSFYNNEISEKSEIFDDQFSVERPDGSNFTLKIRSTKLEDSAMYFCASSEQSGVGNTIYFGEGSWLTVV.

The rearrangement joins TRBV6-1 to TRBJ1-2; D ambiguous. V dropped 8 bases and J dropped 3 bases, with 16 bases sitting between them. Germline assignment: CDR1 MNHNS and CDR2 SASEGT. The CDR3 totals 14 residues. Here the CDR3 DNA reads TGTGCCAGCGGGAGTTACGAAACGCACTATGGCTACACCTTC. Translation gives CASGSYETHYGYTF.

The chain recombines TRBV16 with TRBJ1-1, with 7 bases identical to TRBD1. The CDR3 loop spans 15 amino acids. V gave up 4 bases and J gave up 5 bases; unmatched junction bases: 10. The germline V gene encodes CDR1 KGHSY and CDR2 FQNENV. The CDR3 sequence: CASSRSGTVGTEAFF. CDR3 DNA: TGTGCCAGCAGCCGCTCAGGGACAGTTGGAACTGAAGCTTTCTTT.

CDR3 sequence: CASSLEQGGNTIYF. CDR3 coding DNA: TGTGCCAGCAGCTTAGAACAGGGCGGAAACACCATATATTTT. The chain joins TRBV7-6 to TRBJ1-3; a weak D match, TRBD1 (6 bases). The length of the CDR3 is 14 residues. Looked up from germline, CDR1 is SGHVS and CDR2 is FNYEAQ. The germline V and J ends were trimmed by 1 base and 4 bases, with 8 bases remaining between them.

The V gene is TRBV5-4, the J gene TRBJ2-3; TRBD2 is a possible D gene (7 bases). V was cut by 1 base and J by 2 bases, with 20 bases left in between. There are 18 residues in the CDR3. Looked up from germline, CDR1 is SGHNT and CDR2 is YYREEE (reference sequence). The CDR3 loop is CASSLLSGGRPDTDTQYF. Here the CDR3 DNA reads TGTGCCAGCAGCTTGCTGTCCGGGGGGCGGCCCGACACAGATACGCAGTATTTT. Based on the CDR3 plus reference TRBV5-4 and TRBJ2-3, the full variable domain is ETGVTQSPTHLIKTRGQQVTLRCSSQSGHNTVSWYQQALGQGPQFIFQYYREEENGRGNFPPRFSGLQFPNYSSELNVNALELDDSALYLCASSLLSGGRPDTDTQYFGPGTRLTVL.

V and J are TRBV15 and TRBJ2-3, with D tentatively TRBD1 (5 bases). Trimming took 1 base from V and 4 from J, leaving 18 bases between them. CDR3 length: 17 residues. Germline loops: CDR1 LNHNV, CDR2 YYDKDF (reference sequence). DNA for the CDR3: TGTGCCACCAGCAGAGGTAATGTGGGGCCCAGCGCAGATACGCAGTATTTT. As protein: CATSRGNVGPSADTQYF.

The J gene is TRBJ2-1, the V gene TRBV7-6, with 8 bases matching TRBD2. Germline CDR1 is SGHVS and CDR2 is FNYEAQ. J lost 1 base, V lost 5 bases, and 7 bases had no gene match. The CDR3 loop spans 16 amino acids. The DNA of the CDR3 is TGTGCCAGCAGCCTCCCCCTAGCGGGTTCCTACAATGAGCAGTTCTTC. This codes for CASSLPLAGSYNEQFF.

This sequence joins TRBV11-3 and TRBJ2-7, with 8 bases fitting TRBD2. The V gene end was trimmed by 1 base and the J gene end by 6 bases; junction bases not matched to a gene: 2. Germline lookup yields CDR1 SGHNT and CDR2 YENEEA. The CDR3 sequence is 13 residues long. CDR3 coding DNA: TGTGCCAGCAGCTTAGCGGGGGGGCGCGAGCAGTACTTC. Its protein is CASSLAGGREQYF. Combining the CDR3 with reference TRBV11-3 and TRBJ2-7 gives the whole variable domain EAGVVQSPRYKIIEKKQPVAFWCNPISGHNTLYWYLQNLGQGPELLIRYENEEAVDDSQLPKDRFSAERLKGVDSTLKIQPAELGDSAVYLCASSLAGGREQYFGPGTRLTVT.

The V and J genes are TRBV7-9 and TRBJ2-7, with D unresolved. CDR1 is SEHNR and CDR2 is FQNEAQ in the germline V gene (reference sequence). CDR3 length: 11 residues. V dropped 2 bases and J dropped 7 bases, with 6 bases sitting between them. The CDR3 is CASSLTGEQYF. The DNA of the CDR3 is TGTGCCAGCAGCTTAACGGGTGAGCAGTACTTC.

This sequence joins TRBV29-1 and TRBJ1-2, with TRBD1 matching 7 bases. Germline loops: CDR1 SQVTM, CDR2 ANQGSEA. J was trimmed by 2 bases and V by 6 bases; bases with no gene match: 6. The CDR3 runs to 13 residues. The CDR3 loop is CSVWTGPNYGYTF. The CDR3 DNA follows: TGCAGCGTCTGGACAGGCCCAAACTATGGCTACACCTTC.